The T cell receptor (beta chain) described here comes from a study of Ad26.COV2.S vaccination and SARS-CoV-2 variants. Study context: Each vaccinee took Ad26.COV2.S intramuscularly, once or twice 56 days apart. Regarding the study as a whole: Non-spike TCR breadth was similar in vaccine and placebo recipients.

Sample treatment: around 19 received Ad26.COV2.S at low or high dose, single or two shots; about 5 received placebo; per-sample allocation not given. Specimen acquisition occurred on day 63 following the initial vaccine or placebo injection. Data came from immunoSEQ multiplex PCR; TCRdb stores just in-frame clones and leaves some out. The sample yields about 350,000 clones, 70% to 90% seen once. A remark on this clone: Antigen: not known.

V lost 3 bases to trimming and J lost 0 bases, with 7 bases between them. Germline CDR1 reads SGHRS; CDR2 reads YFSETQ. The CDR3 is 14 residues long. Sequenced material: peripheral blood, taken in a trial of Ad26.COV2.S vaccine versus placebo. The sequence derives from a person between 18 and 60 years old who received the Ad26.COV2.S COVID-19 vaccine or a placebo. The chain links TRBV5-1 to TRBJ1-3; D is ambiguous. CDR3 loop: CASSSQGSGNTIYF. CDR3 DNA sequence: TGCGCCAGCAGCTCCCAAGGCTCTGGAAACACCATATATTTT.